This T cell receptor (beta chain) came from a study of blood T cell repertoires in COVID-19. Original processing notes: How many nucleated cells were present was estimated from reference gene primer amplification. Using immunoSEQ multiplex PCR, the repertoire was profiled, and TCRdb retains in-frame clones only, with some absent. V and J calls plus clone size are reproduced from that table; the DNA served to infer D and trimming. The sample contains 90,000 to 100,000 clones, around 82% of which appear only once. The CDR3 is made up of 14 amino acids. V was shortened by 6 bases and J by 7 bases, with 13 bases between the two germline ends. CDR1 is MNHNY, CDR2 SVGAGI, per germline (reference sequence).

This sequence was found in a man aged 70-80 years with active or convalescent COVID-19. Sample: peripheral blood. V and J are TRBV6-6 and TRBJ1-6, with no clear D. The chain's CDR3 is CASSAGGGNSPLHF. The DNA of the CDR3 is TGTGCCAGCAGCGCAGGAGGAGGCAATTCACCCCTCCACTTT.